The next 16 T cell receptor beta chains were all read from a single sample in a study of tumor and adjacent non-tumor tissue in lung cancer. No cell sorting was done before RNA was extracted from the tissue. TCRbeta libraries were built with three rounds of nested PCR, modified from ARM-PCR. One entry per CDR3 protein, called by TCRdb with MiXCR from the multiplex PCR reads. The sample lists some 78,000 distinct CDR3 sequences; 80% to 85% were seen once. Sequencing was done on a sample of lung tumor tissue. These receptor sequences come from a woman in her forties or fifties with non-small cell lung cancer.

J is TRBJ1-5 and V is TRBV12-3 or TRBV12-4, with unresolved D. CDR3 size: 14 residues. The chain's CDR3 is CGGSLDGVDQPQHF. CDR3 sequence (DNA): TGTGGCGGCAGCCTTGATGGGGTGGATCAGCCCCAGCATTTT.

Note on this clonotype: At one end the junction does not follow the germline gene, possibly because of a read error. The J gene is TRBJ1-3, the V gene TRBV11-3; no firm D call. The CDR3 is made up of 16 amino acids. CDR1 is SGHNT and CDR2 is YENEEA in the germline V gene. The CDR3 loop is CASSIGDSRSGNTVHF. The CDR3 DNA reads as TGTGCCAGCAGCATCGGTGACTCCCGCTCTGGAAACACCGTACATTTT.

Remarks on this clonotype: One end of the junction fails to match germline, which may point to a read error. The J gene is TRBJ2-3, the V gene TRBV11-2; 13 bases are a match to TRBD2. The CDR3 sequence is 15 residues long. The germline CDR1 and CDR2 sequences are SGHAT and FQNNGV. This chain's CDR3 is CASSRTSGSADMQYF. CDR3 in DNA: TGTGCCAGCAGCAGGACTAGCGGGAGTGCAGATATGCAGTATTTC.

The genes are TRBV5-1 and TRBJ2-1; D may be TRBD1 (5 bases). Germline V gene sequence: CDR1 SGHRS, CDR2 YFSETQ. The ends were cut back, 6 bases at V and 0 bases at J, with 13 bases in the middle. The CDR3 consists of 15 residues. The DNA of the CDR3 is TGCGCCAGCAATGGGGCCCTGAGCTCCTACAATGAGCAGTTCTTC. The encoded protein is CASNGALSSYNEQFF.

A remark on this clonotype: The germline gene is not matched at one end of the junction; a read error may be the cause. In DNA, the CDR3 is TGCGCCAGCAGTGAAGCCGGCGGGGGGGTGCAAGAGACCCACTACTTC. This codes for CASSEAGGGVQETHYF. The V and J genes are TRBV6-1 and TRBJ2-5; 9 nucleotides agree with TRBD2. The CDR3 length is 16 residues. Germline CDR1 MNHNS, CDR2 SASEGT.

This clonotype was counted a few times. The chain carries TRBV28 and TRBJ2-3, with D possibly matching TRBD2 (7 bases). Germline assignment: CDR1 MDHEN and CDR2 SYDVKM. The CDR3 is 15 residues long. CDR3 bases: TGTGTCAGTCAAAGGGGGAGAGGGAGGGCAGATACGCAGTATTTT. Translated: CVSQRGRGRADTQYF.

Of note for this clonotype: A much larger clone sits a single nucleotide away, making a read error possible. The CDR3 does not end in the conserved phenylalanine or tryptophan, so this is likely a read error. Because the CDR3's place on the DNA is in doubt, the DNA is left out and the CDR3 is given as listed by TCRdb. The chain uses TRBV20-1 and TRBJ2-7; the table gives TRBD2 as D, unverified against the DNA. Per germline, CDR1 DFQATT and CDR2 SNEGSKA (reference sequence). The CDR3 adds up to 14 amino acids, both ends counted. CDR3 loop: CSARDRTSGLEHYY.

Comments on this clonotype: The germline gene is not matched at one end of the junction; a read error may be the cause. The chain carries TRBV20-1 and TRBJ2-1, with 7 nucleotides matching TRBD2. Germline V gene sequence: CDR1 DFQATT, CDR2 SNEGSKA (reference sequence). This CDR3 is built from 14 residues. CDR3 coding DNA: TGCAGTGCTAGCGGCGGGAGTACACGCAATGAGCACTTCTTC. Translated: CSASGGSTRNEHFF.

This clonotype has only a few counts. The chain couples TRBV18 to TRBJ2-3; 10 nucleotides match TRBD2. The ends lost 2 bases at V and 4 bases at J; junction bases unmatched: 9. The CDR3 length is 17 residues. Germline V gene sequence: CDR1 KGHSH, CDR2 LQKENI. CDR3 loop: CASSPLRTSGRADTQYF. CDR3 nucleotides: TGTGCCAGCTCACCATTACGGACTAGCGGAAGAGCAGATACGCAGTATTTT.

The rearrangement joins TRBV28 to TRBJ1-1, with TRBD1 as a possible D gene (5 bases). Trimming shortened V by 3 bases and J by 2 bases, and 10 bases separated the two germline ends. The germline V gene has CDR1 MDHEN and CDR2 SYDVKM. The CDR3 covers 14 residues. CDR3 nucleotide sequence: TGTGCCAGCAGTTTCATGGGGCGCAACACTGAAGCTTTCTTT. Translated: CASSFMGRNTEAFF. The whole variable domain, filled in from reference TRBV28 and TRBJ1-1, reads DVKVTQSSRYLVKRTGEKVFLECVQDMDHENMFWYRQDPGLGLRLIYFSYDVKMKEKGDIPEGYSVSREKKERFSLILESASTNQTSMYLCASSFMGRNTEAFFGQGTRLTVV.

The chain combines TRBV20-1 with TRBJ2-7; 7 nucleotides align to TRBD1. The length of the CDR3 is 13 residues. Trimming at V came to 6 bases and at J to 5 bases, leaving 10 bases not matched to a gene. Germline V gene data show CDR1 as DFQATT and CDR2 as SNEGSKA (reference sequence). This CDR3 is CSARTGHSHEQYF. CDR3 DNA: TGCAGTGCGCGGACAGGCCATTCCCACGAGCAGTACTTC.

The chain recombines TRBV11-2 with TRBJ2-3; TRBD2 might be the D (7 bases). This CDR3 region has 16 residues. V was trimmed by 9 bases and J by 5 bases, leaving 24 bases between them. CDR1 is SGHAT, CDR2 FQNNGV, per germline. CDR3 DNA: TGTGCCAGTAGCCAACGGGGGGCTGTGAGGATAGATACGCAGTATTTT. This codes for CASSQRGAVRIDTQYF.

V usage is TRBV4-1 and J usage is TRBJ1-1, with D unclear. Germline-derived CDR1 and CDR2 are MGHRA and YSYEKL. CDR3 size: 15 residues. V was trimmed by 3 bases and J by 2 bases, leaving 13 bases between them. The CDR3 protein is CASSQPTLINTEAFF. For the CDR3, the DNA is TGCGCCAGCAGCCAGCCGACTCTAATTAACACTGAAGCTTTCTTT.

This clonotype was counted ten times or more. This sequence joins TRBV24-1 and TRBJ2-2, with 12 bases lining up with TRBD1. This CDR3 is 17 amino acids long. Germline loops: CDR1 KGHDR, CDR2 SFDVKD. The ends lost 4 bases at V and 7 bases at J; junction bases unmatched: 9. CDR3 residues: CATSDSRDRGRGGELFF. The CDR3, as DNA: TGTGCCACCAGTGACTCCCGGGACAGGGGGCGCGGCGGGGAGCTGTTTTTT.

A note on this clonotype: One junction end disagrees with the germline gene, perhaps due to a read error. The CDR3 coding sequence is TGTGCCAGTAGCTTATATGTTCAGCGGGAAAACTTCTACGAGCAATACTTC. It encodes CASSLYVQRENFYEQYF. The chain couples TRBV11-1 to TRBJ2-7, with 7 bases fitting TRBD2. This CDR3 contains 17 residues. The germline CDR1 and CDR2 sequences are SGHAT and FQDESV (reference sequence).

A remark on this clonotype: Without the conserved terminal phenylalanine or tryptophan, this CDR3 likely stems from a read error. No DNA is shown, since the ends of the CDR3 on it are uncertain; the CDR3 is the one TCRdb lists. V is TRBV20-1 and J is TRBJ2-1. Termini included, the CDR3 measures 8 amino acids. Germline V gene sequence: CDR1 DFQATT, CDR2 SNEGSKA (reference sequence). CDR3 protein: CSAREGSL.